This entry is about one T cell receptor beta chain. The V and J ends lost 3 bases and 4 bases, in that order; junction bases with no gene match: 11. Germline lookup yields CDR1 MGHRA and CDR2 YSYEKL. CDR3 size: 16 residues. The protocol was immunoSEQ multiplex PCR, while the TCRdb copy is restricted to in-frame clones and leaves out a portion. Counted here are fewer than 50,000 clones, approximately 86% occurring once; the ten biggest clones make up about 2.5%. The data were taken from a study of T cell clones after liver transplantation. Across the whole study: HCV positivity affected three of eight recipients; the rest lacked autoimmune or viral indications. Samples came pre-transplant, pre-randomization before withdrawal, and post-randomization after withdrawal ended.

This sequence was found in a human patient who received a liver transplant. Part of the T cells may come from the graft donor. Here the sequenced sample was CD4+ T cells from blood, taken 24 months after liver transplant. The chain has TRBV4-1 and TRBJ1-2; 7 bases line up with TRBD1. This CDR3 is CASSHQNWTGSYGYTF. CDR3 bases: TGCGCCAGCAGCCATCAAAATTGGACAGGAAGCTATGGCTACACCTTC.